Presented here are 5 T cell receptor beta chains from one specimen sequenced in a study of CD8+CD57+ T cells in acquired aplastic anemia. Profiling of TCR beta VDJ combinations and CDR3 sequences used genomic DNA as template. TCRdb called the reads again in MiXCR, with one record for every CDR3 protein. The sample has approximately 160,000 distinct CDR3 sequences, roughly 48% seen once. Sequencing was done on a sample of sorted CD4+, CD8+, or CD8+CD57+ T cells (not recorded which) from PBMCs. These receptors originate from a human donor in good health.

V is TRBV5-1 and J is TRBJ2-5; the match to TRBD1 covers 11 bases. The germline V gene has CDR1 SGHRS and CDR2 YFSETQ. The V segment lost 4 bases and the J segment 4 bases; nucleotides outside the gene matches: 6. The CDR3 consists of 15 residues. The CDR3 nucleotides are TGCGCCAGCAGCATCGGGACAGGGGGGCGAGAGACCCAGTACTTC. It translates to CASSIGTGGRETQYF.

This clonotype was counted many times. V gene TRBV29-1 combines with J gene TRBJ2-7, with unresolved D. There are 12 residues in the CDR3. V was pared by 5 bases and J by 4 bases, with 12 bases between. Germline lookup yields CDR1 SQVTM and CDR2 ANQGSEA. This CDR3 reads CSVIFSRYEQYF. The CDR3 DNA follows: TGCAGCGTTATATTCTCGCGGTACGAGCAGTACTTC.

The chain recombines TRBV29-1 with TRBJ1-2, with D possibly matching TRBD1 (5 bases). The CDR3 contains 14 residues. Between the trimmed V and J ends, which lost 3 bases and 1 base, there was a span of 12 bases. The V gene's germline CDR1 is SQVTM and CDR2 ANQGSEA. CDR3 in DNA: TGCAGCGTTGATCCCCCAGGGATTAACTATGGCTACACCTTC. It specifies CSVDPPGINYGYTF.

This clonotype was seen a few times. The rearrangement links TRBV20-1 to TRBJ2-5; the D gene is possibly TRBD1 (6 bases). CDR1 is DFQATT and CDR2 is SNEGSKA in the germline V gene (reference sequence). This CDR3 region has 15 residues. Trimming took 3 bases from V and 1 from J, leaving 15 bases between them. CDR3: CSASLDSFTQETQYF. In DNA, the CDR3 is TGCAGTGCTAGCCTGGACAGTTTTACCCAAGAGACCCAGTACTTC.

There are many counts of this clonotype. This CDR3 reads CASSWEALNEQYF. CDR3 coding DNA: TGCGCCAGCAGCTGGGAGGCTTTGAACGAGCAGTACTTC. The chain recombines TRBV5-1 with TRBJ2-7; TRBD2 is a possible D gene (6 bases). With 3 bases removed from V and 5 bases from J, the gap between germline ends came to 12 bases. This CDR3 is built from 13 residues. Germline V gene sequence: CDR1 SGHRS, CDR2 YFSETQ. The full variable domain, in which reference TRBV5-1 and TRBJ2-7 provide the parts outside the CDR3, is KAGVTQTPRYLIKTRGQQVTLSCSPISGHRSVSWYQQTPGQGLQFLFEYFSETQRNKGNFPGRFSGRQFSNSRSEMNVSTLELGDSALYLCASSWEALNEQYFGPGTRLTVT.